One and the same sample provided the 21 T cell receptor beta chains below, sequenced in a study of shared clonotypes between healthy human individuals. Profiling relied on immunoSEQ multiplex PCR, and the TCRdb table lists in-frame clones only, not all of them. The table records about 2.4 million clones, more than 85% of them present only once. The sequencing input was naive CD4+ T cells from PBMCs. The subset: CD45RA+ positively selected. All receptors derive from a man aged 18-30 years in good health. Some clones in this sample may be carry-over from other donors' samples.

J is TRBJ2-5 and V is TRBV28; TRBD2 matches at 10 bases. Germline values: CDR1 MDHEN, CDR2 SYDVKM. The V gene end was trimmed by 4 bases and the J gene end by 3 bases; junction bases not matched to a gene: 8. The CDR3 covers 16 residues. The CDR3 sequence is CASSWQAGGREETQYF. The CDR3 DNA follows: TGTGCCAGCAGTTGGCAAGCGGGAGGGCGGGAAGAGACCCAGTACTTC.

The CDR3 nucleotides are TGTGCCAGCAGACCGACAGGATCAATCCACACAGATACGCAGTATTTT. Its protein product is CASRPTGSIHTDTQYF. V is TRBV5-6 and J is TRBJ2-3; possibly TRBD1 for D (6 bases). Trimming took off 5 bases at V and 2 bases at J, with 18 bases between the two ends. Germline lookup yields CDR1 SGHDT and CDR2 YYEEEE. The CDR3 runs 16 residues.

A remark on this clone: This may arise from a read error, as a much more abundant clone is one base away. This same CDR3 is encoded by further DNA sequences in the sample. The CDR3 region is CASSLEETQYF. DNA for the CDR3: TGTGCCAGCAGCTTAGAGGAGACCCAGTACTTC. The gene calls are TRBV11-1 and TRBJ2-5, with no clear D. Germline V CDR1 and CDR2: SGHAT, FQDESV (reference sequence). The V and J ends lost 1 base and 5 bases respectively, with 2 bases between them. The CDR3 loop spans 11 amino acids.

V gene TRBV18 combines with J gene TRBJ2-7; tentatively, D is TRBD2 (5 bases). The CDR3 is made up of 13 amino acids. The germline V gene encodes CDR1 KGHSH and CDR2 LQKENI. V was pared by 3 bases and J by 7 bases, with 13 bases between. CDR3 DNA sequence: TGTGCCAGCTCACCGCGGACTCCATTGGAGCAGTACTTC. It translates to CASSPRTPLEQYF.

The chain recombines TRBV11-2 with TRBJ2-2; tentative D call: TRBD2 (6 bases). Germline V gives CDR1 SGHAT, CDR2 FQNNGV. Deletions cut 2 bases from V and 3 bases from J, with 7 bases between. The CDR3 sequence is 14 residues long. CDR3 coding DNA: TGTGCCAGCAGCTTACGGGAGCACACCGGGGAGCTGTTTTTT. This translates into CASSLREHTGELFF. The variable domain in full, with the rest retrieved from reference TRBV11-2 and TRBJ2-2, is EAGVAQSPRYKIIEKRQSVAFWCNPISGHATLYWYQQILGQGPKLLIQFQNNGVVDDSQLPKDRFSAERLKGVDSTLKIQPAKLEDSAVYLCASSLREHTGELFFGEGSRLTVL.

This clone was counted once. The V call is TRBV28, the J call TRBJ2-7; 11 positions match TRBD2. The CDR3 consists of 14 residues. CDR1 is MDHEN, CDR2 SYDVKM, per germline. This CDR3 reads CATGTSGGVYEQYF. As DNA, the CDR3 is TGTGCGACCGGGACTAGCGGAGGGGTCTACGAGCAGTACTTC.

The J gene is TRBJ2-3, the V gene TRBV7-3; 10 bases are a match to TRBD2. CDR1 and CDR2 (germline): SGHTA, FQGTGA. Trimming at V came to 5 bases and at J to 0 bases, leaving 5 bases not matched to a gene. CDR3 length equals 16 residues. CDR3 in amino acids: CASSPGLATSTDTQYF. Here the CDR3 DNA reads TGTGCCAGCAGCCCGGGACTAGCGACTAGCACAGATACGCAGTATTTT.

The chain employs TRBV5-1 and TRBJ2-5; 7 positions match TRBD2. V lost 0 bases and J lost 0; bases outside the gene matches: 8. CDR1 is SGHRS, CDR2 YFSETQ, per germline. The CDR3 totals 17 residues. Here the CDR3 reads CASSLGAGPPHQETQYF. The CDR3 DNA follows: TGCGCCAGCAGCTTGGGAGCGGGGCCCCCCCACCAAGAGACCCAGTACTTC.

This clone was picked up one time. J is TRBJ2-3 and V is TRBV25-1; 8 bases align to TRBD2. This CDR3 spans 15 amino acids. Germline trimming cut 5 bases from V and 3 bases from J; bases unmatched to any gene: 7. Germline CDR1 reads MGHDK; CDR2 reads SYGVNS. CDR3 sequence reads: CASSPGTRKTDTQYF. CDR3 DNA sequence: TGTGCCAGCAGTCCAGGGACTAGGAAAACAGATACGCAGTATTTT.

The chain is built from TRBV5-4 and TRBJ2-7, with D possibly TRBD2 on 5 matching bases. V was trimmed by 2 bases and J by 5 bases, leaving 11 bases between them. Germline assignment: CDR1 SGHNT and CDR2 YYREEE (reference sequence). The CDR3 covers 13 residues. The CDR3 region has the DNA TGTGCCAGCAGCTTAGCGGCAACGGACGAGCAGTACTTC. This codes for CASSLAATDEQYF.

The V and J genes are TRBV5-1 and TRBJ2-7, with D possibly TRBD1 on 5 matching bases. CDR3 length: 14 amino acids. From germline, CDR1 is SGHRS and CDR2 YFSETQ. V lost 4 bases and J 6 bases, leaving 17 bases between the germline ends. The CDR3, as DNA: TGCGCCAGCAGCCTGAGTTGGGGCGGCGGCGAGCAGTACTTC. The encoded protein is CASSLSWGGGEQYF. The variable domain in full, completed from reference TRBV5-1 and TRBJ2-7, reads KAGVTQTPRYLIKTRGQQVTLSCSPISGHRSVSWYQQTPGQGLQFLFEYFSETQRNKGNFPGRFSGRQFSNSRSEMNVSTLELGDSALYLCASSLSWGGGEQYFGPGTRLTVT.

J is TRBJ2-5 and V is TRBV25-1, with 8 bases that match TRBD2. This CDR3 has 14 amino acids. Germline V lookup: CDR1 MGHDK, CDR2 SYGVNS. The junction had 11 bases not matched to a gene; V was cut back by 7 bases and J by 7 bases. The CDR3 loop reads CASTGRAALGTQYF. The CDR3 DNA is TGTGCCAGCACCGGGAGGGCCGCTTTAGGGACCCAGTACTTC.

J is TRBJ2-1 and V is TRBV7-2, with D tentatively TRBD1 or TRBD2 (5 bases each). CDR1 and CDR2 (germline): SGHTA, FQGNSA. The CDR3 totals 14 residues. V was pared by 0 bases and J by 10 bases, with 13 bases between. The CDR3 is CASSLARDRREQFF. In DNA form, the CDR3 reads TGTGCCAGCAGCTTAGCCCGGGACCGAAGGGAGCAGTTCTTC. Full variable domain (outside the CDR3, taken from reference TRBV7-2 and TRBJ2-1): GAGVSQSPSNKVTEKGKDVELRCDPISGHTALYWYRQSLGQGLEFLIYFQGNSAPDKSGLPSDRFSAERTGGSVSTLTIQRTQQEDSAVYLCASSLARDRREQFFGPGTRLTVL.

This chain joins TRBV15 and TRBJ2-7, with D possibly called TRBD1 or TRBD2 (5 bases each). Germline CDR1 and CDR2: LNHNV and YYDKDF (reference sequence). The CDR3 length is 16 residues. The V and J ends lost 0 bases and 0 bases respectively, with 12 bases between them. CDR3 nucleotides: TGTGCCACCAGCAGAGATGGGACCGGCCCCTCCTACGAGCAGTACTTC. It specifies CATSRDGTGPSYEQYF. The whole variable domain, filled in from reference TRBV15 and TRBJ2-7, reads DAMVIQNPRYQVTQFGKPVTLSCSQTLNHNVMYWYQQKSSQAPKLLFHYYDKDFNNEADTPDNFQSRRPNTSFCFLDIRSPGLGDTAMYLCATSRDGTGPSYEQYFGPGTRLTVT.

V usage is TRBV6-5 and J usage is TRBJ2-3; D perhaps matches TRBD2 (7 bases). With 5 bases removed from V and 2 bases from J, the gap between germline ends came to 14 bases. CDR1 and CDR2 (germline): MNHEY, SVGAGI. This CDR3 region has 15 residues. CDR3 coding DNA: TGTGCCAGCAGTCCCCGGGGGGCGGACACAGATACGCAGTATTTT. Amino acids: CASSPRGADTDTQYF.

This chain uses TRBV5-4 with TRBJ2-3; 13 nucleotides line up with TRBD2. Germline loops: CDR1 SGHNT, CDR2 YYREEE (reference sequence). V lost 4 bases, J lost 5 bases, and 7 bases stayed unmatched. This CDR3 has 16 residues. The CDR3 bases are TGTGCCAGCAGCCACTTCACTAGCGGGGGGGGAGATACGCAGTATTTT. It yields the protein CASSHFTSGGGDTQYF.

On this clone itself: Different DNA sequences within this sample yield the same CDR3. V is TRBV20-1 and J is TRBJ1-5, with unresolved D. From germline, CDR1 is DFQATT and CDR2 SNEGSKA (reference sequence). CDR3 length: 11 amino acids. V gave up 7 bases and J gave up 1 base, with 5 bases separating them. The chain's CDR3 is CSVGSNQPQHF. In nucleotides, the CDR3 is TGCAGTGTTGGGAGCAATCAGCCCCAGCATTTT.

The chain combines TRBV28 with TRBJ1-1; 9 nucleotides agree with TRBD1. This CDR3 is 14 amino acids long. CDR1 MDHEN and CDR2 SYDVKM come from the germline V gene. V was clipped by 8 bases and J by 7 bases; unmatched bases: 11. The CDR3 protein is CASRHGTGLLEAFF. The DNA for the CDR3 is TGTGCCAGCCGCCATGGGACAGGGCTTCTTGAAGCTTTCTTT.

Notes on this clone: Other DNA sequences in this specimen translate into the identical CDR3. This chain uses TRBV7-2 with TRBJ2-3, with D unclear. In germline, CDR1 is SGHTA, CDR2 FQGNSA. This CDR3 has 16 amino acids. V was pared by 5 bases and J by 0 bases, with 15 bases between. Here the CDR3 reads CASSPRRSSSTDTQYF. For the CDR3, the DNA is TGTGCCAGCAGCCCCCGGCGGAGCTCTAGCACAGATACGCAGTATTTT.

The chain carries TRBV19 and TRBJ2-5; perhaps D is TRBD1 or TRBD2 (6 bases each). The germline V gene encodes CDR1 LNHDA and CDR2 SQIVND (reference sequence). Trimming cost V 6 bases and J 5 bases, with 19 bases left between them. CDR3 length equals 15 residues. Here the CDR3 DNA reads TGTGCCAGTAGCCCCATCTGGGGGGCGCGGGAGACCCAGTACTTC. Amino acid sequence: CASSPIWGARETQYF.

The V and J genes are TRBV7-3 and TRBJ2-1; the D gene could be TRBD1 or TRBD2 (5 bases each). The germline V gene encodes CDR1 SGHTA and CDR2 FQGTGA. There are 14 residues in the CDR3. Trimming shortened V by 4 bases and J by 6 bases, and 13 bases separated the two germline ends. CDR3 residues: CASSSGTGGNEQFF. CDR3 coding DNA: TGTGCCAGCAGCTCTGGAACTGGGGGCAATGAGCAGTTCTTC.